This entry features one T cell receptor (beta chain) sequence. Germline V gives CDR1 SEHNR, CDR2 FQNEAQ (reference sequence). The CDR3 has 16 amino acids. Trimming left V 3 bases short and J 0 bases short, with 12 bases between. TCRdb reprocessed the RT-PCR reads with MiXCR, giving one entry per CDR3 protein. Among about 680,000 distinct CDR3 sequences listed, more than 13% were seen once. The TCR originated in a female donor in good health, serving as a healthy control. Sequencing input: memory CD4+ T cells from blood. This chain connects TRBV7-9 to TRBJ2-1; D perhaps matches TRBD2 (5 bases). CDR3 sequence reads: CASSFLPGNSYNEQFF. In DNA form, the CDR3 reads TGTGCCAGCAGCTTCCTACCGGGAAACTCCTACAATGAGCAGTTCTTC.